Listed here is a single T cell receptor beta chain. The antigen remains unidentified. Germline trimming cut 0 bases from V and 12 bases from J; bases unmatched to any gene: 14. Germline-derived CDR1 and CDR2 are LGHNA and YSLEER. The CDR3 is 16 residues long. The sample originates from a study of T cell clonotyping in hematopoietic cell transplantation. Study-level points and caveats: Cells were unsorted, so CD4 and CD8 contributions were not separated. Graft donor and pretransplant recipient Inverse Simpson Index values predicted broader posttransplant TCR diversity. Few recipient clonotypes overlapped donors; over 97% were de novo at given depth. Recipient TCR diversity dropped after transplant; expanded clonotypes rose from day 30 to 180.

Here immunoSEQ multiplex PCR was the method, and the copy in TCRdb shows in-frame clones only, minus some. The repertoire holds 12,000 or so clones, with 89% as singletons. V usage is TRBV4-3 and J usage is TRBJ2-1; 7 bases map to TRBD1. The TCR was taken from a human donor who either received an allogeneic hematopoietic cell transplant for a myeloid malignancy or was a related donor (not recorded which). Some clones in this sample may be carry-over from other donors' samples. Sequencing used peripheral blood mononuclear cells. The CDR3 reads CASSQDRRTGEDRQFF. CDR3 in DNA: TGCGCCAGCAGCCAAGATCGTCGGACAGGAGAAGATAGGCAGTTCTTC.